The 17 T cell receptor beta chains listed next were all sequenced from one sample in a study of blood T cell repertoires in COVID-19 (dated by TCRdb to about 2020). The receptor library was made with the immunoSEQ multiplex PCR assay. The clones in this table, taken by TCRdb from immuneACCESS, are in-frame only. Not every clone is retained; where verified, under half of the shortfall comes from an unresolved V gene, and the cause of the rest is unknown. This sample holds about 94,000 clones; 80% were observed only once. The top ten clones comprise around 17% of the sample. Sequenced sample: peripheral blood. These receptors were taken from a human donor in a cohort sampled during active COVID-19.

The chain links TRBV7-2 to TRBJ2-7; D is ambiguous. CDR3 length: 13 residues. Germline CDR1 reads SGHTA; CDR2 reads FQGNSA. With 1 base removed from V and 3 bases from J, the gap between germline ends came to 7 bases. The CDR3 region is CASSLGYSYEQYF. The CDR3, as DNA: TGTGCCAGCAGCTTAGGGTACAGCTACGAGCAGTACTTC.

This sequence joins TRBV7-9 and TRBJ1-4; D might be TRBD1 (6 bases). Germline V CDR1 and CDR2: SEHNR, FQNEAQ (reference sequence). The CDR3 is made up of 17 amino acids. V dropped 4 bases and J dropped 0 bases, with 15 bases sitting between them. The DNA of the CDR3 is TGTGCCAGCAGCTCAGGGGTCAGCTGGGCAACTAATGAAAAACTGTTTTTT. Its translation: CASSSGVSWATNEKLFF.

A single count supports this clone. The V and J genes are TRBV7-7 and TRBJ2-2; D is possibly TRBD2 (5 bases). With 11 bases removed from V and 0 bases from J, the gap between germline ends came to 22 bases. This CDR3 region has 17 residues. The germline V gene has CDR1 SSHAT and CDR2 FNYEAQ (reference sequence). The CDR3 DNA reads TGTGCCCCCAATTGGACTCAACTCATGACGAACACCGGGGAGCTGTTTTTT. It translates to CAPNWTQLMTNTGELFF.

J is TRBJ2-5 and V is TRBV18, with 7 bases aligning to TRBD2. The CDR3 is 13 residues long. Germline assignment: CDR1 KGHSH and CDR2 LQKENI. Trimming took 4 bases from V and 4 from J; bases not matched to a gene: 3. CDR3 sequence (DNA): TGTGCCAGCTCACTAAGGGAGGGAGAGACCCAGTACTTC. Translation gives CASSLREGETQYF.

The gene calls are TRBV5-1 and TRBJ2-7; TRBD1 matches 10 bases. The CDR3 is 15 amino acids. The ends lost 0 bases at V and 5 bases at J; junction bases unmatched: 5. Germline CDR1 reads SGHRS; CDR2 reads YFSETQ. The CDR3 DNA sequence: TGCGCCAGCAGCTTGGGGTGGACAGGGGGAAACGAGCAGTACTTC. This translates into CASSLGWTGGNEQYF.

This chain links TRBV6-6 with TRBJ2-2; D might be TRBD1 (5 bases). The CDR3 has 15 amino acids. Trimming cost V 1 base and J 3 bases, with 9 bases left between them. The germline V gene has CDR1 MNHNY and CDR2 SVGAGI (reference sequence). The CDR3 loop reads CASSYLGAYTGELFF. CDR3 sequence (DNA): TGTGCCAGCAGTTACTTAGGGGCGTACACCGGGGAGCTGTTTTTT.

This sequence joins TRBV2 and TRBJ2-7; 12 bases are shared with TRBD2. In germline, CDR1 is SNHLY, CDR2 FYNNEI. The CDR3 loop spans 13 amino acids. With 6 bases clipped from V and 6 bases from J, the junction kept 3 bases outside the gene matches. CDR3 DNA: TGTGCCAGCAGGGCACTAGCGGGAGGCGAGCAGTACTTC. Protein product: CASRALAGGEQYF.

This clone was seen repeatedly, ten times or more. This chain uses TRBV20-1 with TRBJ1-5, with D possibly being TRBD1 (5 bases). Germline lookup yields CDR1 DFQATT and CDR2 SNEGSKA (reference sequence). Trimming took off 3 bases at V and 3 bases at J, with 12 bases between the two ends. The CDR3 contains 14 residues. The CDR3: CSASAGGYNQPQHF. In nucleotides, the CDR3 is TGCAGTGCTAGTGCGGGGGGGTACAATCAGCCCCAGCATTTT.

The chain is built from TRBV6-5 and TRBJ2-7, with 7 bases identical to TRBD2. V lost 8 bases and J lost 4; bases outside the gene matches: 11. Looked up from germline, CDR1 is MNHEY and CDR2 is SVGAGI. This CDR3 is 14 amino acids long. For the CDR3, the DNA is TGTGCCAGCGGCATGGCGGGAGTGGGGTACGAGCAGTACTTC. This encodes CASGMAGVGYEQYF.

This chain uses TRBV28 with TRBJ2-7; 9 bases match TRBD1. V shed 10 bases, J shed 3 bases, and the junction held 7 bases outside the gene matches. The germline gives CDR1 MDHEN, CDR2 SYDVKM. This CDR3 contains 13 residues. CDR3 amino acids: CATTGQGYYEQYF. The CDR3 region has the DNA TGTGCCACCACGGGACAGGGCTACTACGAGCAGTACTTC.

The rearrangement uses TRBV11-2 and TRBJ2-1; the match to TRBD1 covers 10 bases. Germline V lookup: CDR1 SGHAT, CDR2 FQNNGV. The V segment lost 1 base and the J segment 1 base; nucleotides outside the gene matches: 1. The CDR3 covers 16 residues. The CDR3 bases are TGTGCCAGCAGCTTAGGACAGGGGGCATCCTACAATGAGCAGTTCTTC. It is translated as CASSLGQGASYNEQFF.

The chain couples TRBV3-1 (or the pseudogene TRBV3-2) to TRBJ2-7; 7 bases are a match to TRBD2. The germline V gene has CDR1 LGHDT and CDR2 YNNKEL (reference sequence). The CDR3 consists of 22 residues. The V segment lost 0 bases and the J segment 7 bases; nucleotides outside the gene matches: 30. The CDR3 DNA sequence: TGTGCCAGCAGCCAAGATCGGGGGGTTGTGGGTTACGCACCGGGACCCCGCGGGGAGCAGTACTTC. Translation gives CASSQDRGVVGYAPGPRGEQYF.

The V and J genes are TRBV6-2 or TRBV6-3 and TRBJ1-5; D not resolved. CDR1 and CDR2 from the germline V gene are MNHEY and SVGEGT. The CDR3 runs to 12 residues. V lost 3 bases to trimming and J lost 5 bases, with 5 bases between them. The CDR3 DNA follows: TGTGCCAGCAGTTATCTTGATCAGCCCCAGCATTTT. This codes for CASSYLDQPQHF.

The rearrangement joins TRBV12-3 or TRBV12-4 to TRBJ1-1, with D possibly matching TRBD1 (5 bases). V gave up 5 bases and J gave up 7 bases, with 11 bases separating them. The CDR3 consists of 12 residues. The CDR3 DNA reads TGTGCCAGCAGTGGTCGGGGGAGTGAAGCTTTCTTT. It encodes CASSGRGSEAFF.

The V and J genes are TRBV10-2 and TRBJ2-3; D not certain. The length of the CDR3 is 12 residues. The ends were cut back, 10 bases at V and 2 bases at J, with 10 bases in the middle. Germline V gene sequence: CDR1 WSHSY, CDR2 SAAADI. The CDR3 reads CATRYPTDTQYF. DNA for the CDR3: TGCGCCACCCGGTACCCCACAGATACGCAGTATTTT.

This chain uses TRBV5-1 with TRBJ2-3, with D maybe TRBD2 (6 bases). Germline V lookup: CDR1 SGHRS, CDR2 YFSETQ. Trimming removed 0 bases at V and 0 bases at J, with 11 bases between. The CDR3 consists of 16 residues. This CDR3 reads CASSLVLRGSTDTQYF. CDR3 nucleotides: TGCGCCAGCAGCTTGGTTCTGCGGGGTAGCACAGATACGCAGTATTTT.

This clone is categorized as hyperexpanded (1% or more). CDR3 loop: CASSSQGEQYF. The CDR3 DNA is TGTGCCAGCAGTTCCCAGGGCGAGCAGTACTTC. This chain uses TRBV11-2 with TRBJ2-7; possible D gene TRBD1, 5 bases. V lost 6 bases to trimming and J lost 6 bases, with 9 bases between them. The germline CDR1 and CDR2 sequences are SGHAT and FQNNGV. The CDR3 runs to 11 residues.